Sequencing of this TCR beta chain was carried out in a study of T cell repertoires in ileal Crohn's disease. Each sample's TCRB immunosequencing used 450 to 550 nanograms of biopsy DNA. The assay was immunoSEQ multiplex PCR, and TCRdb's table has in-frame clones only and misses some. The sample consists of some 28,000 clones, around three quarters of them appearing once. The CDR3 is 13 residues long. Germline V gene sequence: CDR1 MNHEY, CDR2 SMNVEV (reference sequence). The ends were cut back, 8 bases at V and 4 bases at J, with 14 bases in the middle. Note on this clone: The antigen remains undetermined.

Study-level results: Compared with CD4 T cells, sorted CD8 cells carried more expanded clones.

Sequenced input: ileal tissue. The chain has TRBV27 and TRBJ1-2, with D tentatively TRBD1 (6 bases). This receptor was identified in an adult with Crohn's disease. DNA of the CDR3: TGTGCCAGCGCCCCCGGGACAATCTATGGCTACACCTTC. It codes for CASAPGTIYGYTF.